This TCR beta chain was captured by sequencing in a study of response to subunit inactivated influenza vaccine. TCRdb redid the calling of the RT-PCR reads with MiXCR, one entry per CDR3 protein. The sample lists fewer than 550,000 distinct CDR3 sequences; around 25% were seen once. This CDR3 has 14 residues. After removal of 5 bases from V and 7 bases from J, the junction contained 5 bases not matched to a gene. As for this clonotype: Its antigen is not known.

Study outcomes and limitations: Authors suggested each seasonal influenza vaccination recruits few new T cells.

The chain recombines TRBV12-3 or TRBV12-4 with TRBJ1-5; TRBD1 agrees at 10 bases. Material: CD4+ T cells sorted from PBMCs, obtained approximately 5 days after vaccination. The receptor comes from a man in his forties or fifties who received an inactivated influenza vaccine. CDR3 amino acids: CASSQTGGRQPQHF. In DNA form, the CDR3 reads TGTGCCAGCAGTCAGACAGGGGGCAGGCAGCCCCAGCATTTT.